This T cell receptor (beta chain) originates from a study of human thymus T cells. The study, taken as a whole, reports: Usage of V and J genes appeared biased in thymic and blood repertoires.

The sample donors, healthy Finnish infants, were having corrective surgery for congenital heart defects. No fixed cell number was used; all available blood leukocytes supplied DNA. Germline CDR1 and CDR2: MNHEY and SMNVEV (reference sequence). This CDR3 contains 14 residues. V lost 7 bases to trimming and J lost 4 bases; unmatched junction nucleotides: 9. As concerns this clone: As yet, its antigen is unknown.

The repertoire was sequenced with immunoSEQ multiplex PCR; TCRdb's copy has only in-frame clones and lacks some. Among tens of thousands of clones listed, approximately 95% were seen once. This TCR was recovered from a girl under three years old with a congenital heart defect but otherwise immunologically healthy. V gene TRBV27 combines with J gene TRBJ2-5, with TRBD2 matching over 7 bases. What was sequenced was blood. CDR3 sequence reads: CASNPIGRAETQYF. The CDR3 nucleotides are TGTGCCAGCAACCCGATTGGGAGGGCAGAGACCCAGTACTTC.